This T cell receptor beta chain was identified in a study of cytomegalovirus exposure and HLA in healthy donors. With 5 bases clipped from V and 3 bases from J, the junction kept 13 bases outside the gene matches. The CDR3 totals 16 residues. The germline CDR1 and CDR2 sequences are SGHVS and FNYEAQ. The PCR employed 60 Vbeta primers together with 13 Jbeta primers. The repertoire was sequenced with immunoSEQ multiplex PCR; TCRdb's copy has only in-frame clones and lacks some. This sample has 110,000 to 150,000 clones; about two thirds occur once, and the top ten carry around 4.2%. The genes are TRBV7-6 and TRBJ2-7; TRBD2 agrees at 7 bases. The TCR sequence derives from a man in his sixties in good health and CMV-seronegative. Sequencing was performed on PBMCs. The CDR3 region has the DNA TGTGCCAGCAGCCATTCCCGGGGCGGGAGCGGCTACGAGCAGTACTTC. Amino acids: CASSHSRGGSGYEQYF.